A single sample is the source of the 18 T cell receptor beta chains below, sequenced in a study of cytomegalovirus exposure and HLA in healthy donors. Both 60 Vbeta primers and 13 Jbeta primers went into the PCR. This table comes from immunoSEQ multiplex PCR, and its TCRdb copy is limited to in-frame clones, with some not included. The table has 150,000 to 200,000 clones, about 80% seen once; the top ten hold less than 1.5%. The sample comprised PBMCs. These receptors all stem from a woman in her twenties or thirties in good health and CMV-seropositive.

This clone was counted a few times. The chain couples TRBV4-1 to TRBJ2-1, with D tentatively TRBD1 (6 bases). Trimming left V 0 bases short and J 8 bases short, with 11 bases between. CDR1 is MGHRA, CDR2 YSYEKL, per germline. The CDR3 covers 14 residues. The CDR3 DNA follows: TGCGCCAGCAGCCAAGAAGGGCCAGGGGATGAGCAGTTCTTC. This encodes CASSQEGPGDEQFF.

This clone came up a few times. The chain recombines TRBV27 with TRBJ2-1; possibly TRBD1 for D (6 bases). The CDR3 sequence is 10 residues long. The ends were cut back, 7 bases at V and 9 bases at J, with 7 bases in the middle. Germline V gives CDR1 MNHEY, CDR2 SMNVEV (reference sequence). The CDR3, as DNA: TGTGCCAGCAAAGGGGGTGAGCAGTTCTTC. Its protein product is CASKGGEQFF.

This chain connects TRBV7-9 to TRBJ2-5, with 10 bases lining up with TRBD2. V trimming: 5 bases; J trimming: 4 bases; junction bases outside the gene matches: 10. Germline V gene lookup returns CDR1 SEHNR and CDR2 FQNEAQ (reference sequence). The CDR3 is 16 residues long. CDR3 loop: CASSHFRLAGVETQYF. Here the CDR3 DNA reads TGTGCCAGCAGCCATTTTCGGCTAGCGGGAGTAGAGACCCAGTACTTC.

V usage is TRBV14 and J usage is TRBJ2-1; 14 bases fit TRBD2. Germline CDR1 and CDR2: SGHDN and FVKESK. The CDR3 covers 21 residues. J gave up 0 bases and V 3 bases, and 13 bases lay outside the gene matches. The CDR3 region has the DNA TGTGCCAGCAGCCATCCTACACCGGGACTAGCGGGAGCCAGCTCCTACAATGAGCAGTTCTTC. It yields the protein CASSHPTPGLAGASSYNEQFF.

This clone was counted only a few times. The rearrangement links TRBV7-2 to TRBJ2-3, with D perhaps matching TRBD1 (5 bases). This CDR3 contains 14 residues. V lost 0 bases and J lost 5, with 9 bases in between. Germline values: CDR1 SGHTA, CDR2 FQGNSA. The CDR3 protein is CASSLAQGLDTQYF. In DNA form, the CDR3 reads TGTGCCAGCAGCTTAGCCCAGGGATTAGATACGCAGTATTTT. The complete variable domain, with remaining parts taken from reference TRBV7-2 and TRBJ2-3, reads GAGVSQSPSNKVTEKGKDVELRCDPISGHTALYWYRQSLGQGLEFLIYFQGNSAPDKSGLPSDRFSAERTGGSVSTLTIQRTQQEDSAVYLCASSLAQGLDTQYFGPGTRLTVL.

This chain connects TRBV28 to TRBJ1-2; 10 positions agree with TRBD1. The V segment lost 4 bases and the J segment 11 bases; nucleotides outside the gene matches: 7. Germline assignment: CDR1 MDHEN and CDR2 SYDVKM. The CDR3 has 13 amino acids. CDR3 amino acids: CASSSPGTGVYTF. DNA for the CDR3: TGTGCCAGCAGTTCCCCCGGGACAGGGGTATACACCTTC.

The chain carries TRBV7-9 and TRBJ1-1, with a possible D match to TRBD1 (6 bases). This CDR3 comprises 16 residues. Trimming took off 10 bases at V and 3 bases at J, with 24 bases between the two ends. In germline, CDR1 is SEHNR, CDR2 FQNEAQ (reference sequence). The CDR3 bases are TGTGCCACGGCTGTTGGCAGGGGTTTGTTTGACACTGAAGCTTTCTTT. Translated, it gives CATAVGRGLFDTEAFF.

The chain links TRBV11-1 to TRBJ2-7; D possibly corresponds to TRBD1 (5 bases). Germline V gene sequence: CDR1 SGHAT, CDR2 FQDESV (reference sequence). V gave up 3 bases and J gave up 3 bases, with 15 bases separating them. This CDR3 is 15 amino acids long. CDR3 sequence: CASSFGQGYYYEQYF. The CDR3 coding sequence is TGTGCCAGCAGCTTTGGGCAGGGCTACTACTACGAGCAGTACTTC.

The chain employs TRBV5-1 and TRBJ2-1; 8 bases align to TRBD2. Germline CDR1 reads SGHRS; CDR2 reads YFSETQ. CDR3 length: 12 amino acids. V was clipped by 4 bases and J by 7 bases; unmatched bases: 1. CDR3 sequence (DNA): TGCGCCAGCAGCCCTAGCGGGAATGAGCAGTTCTTC. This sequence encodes CASSPSGNEQFF.

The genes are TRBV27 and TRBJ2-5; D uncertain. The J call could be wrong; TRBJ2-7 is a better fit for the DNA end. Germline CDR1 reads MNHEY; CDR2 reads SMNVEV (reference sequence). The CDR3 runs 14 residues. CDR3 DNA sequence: TGTGCCAGCAGTTTATCTTCCGGGTTCTACGAGCAGTACTTC. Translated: CASSLSSGFYEQYF.

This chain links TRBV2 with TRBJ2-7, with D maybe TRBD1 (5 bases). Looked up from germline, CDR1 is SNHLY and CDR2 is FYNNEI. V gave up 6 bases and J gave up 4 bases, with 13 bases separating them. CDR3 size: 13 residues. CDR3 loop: CASSKETAYEQYF. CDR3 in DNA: TGTGCCAGCAGCAAGGAGACAGCGTACGAGCAGTACTTC. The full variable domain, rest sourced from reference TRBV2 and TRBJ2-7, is EPEVTQTPSHQVTQMGQEVILRCVPISNHLYFYWYRQILGQKVEFLVSFYNNEISEKSEIFDDQFSVERPDGSNFTLKIRSTKLEDSAMYFCASSKETAYEQYFGPGTRLTVT.

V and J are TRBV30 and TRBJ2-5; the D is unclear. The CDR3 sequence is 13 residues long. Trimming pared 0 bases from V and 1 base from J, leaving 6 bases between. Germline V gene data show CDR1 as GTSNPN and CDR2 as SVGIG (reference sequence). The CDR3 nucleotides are TGTGCCTGGAGTGTAGACTTCCAAGAGACCCAGTACTTC. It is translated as CAWSVDFQETQYF.

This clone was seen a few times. CDR3 coding DNA: TGTGCCAGCAGTGAGAAAGGGGAGGACACTGAAGCTTTCTTT. This gives the protein CASSEKGEDTEAFF. The chain has TRBV6-4 and TRBJ1-1; possibly TRBD1 for D (5 bases). From germline, CDR1 is MRHNA and CDR2 SNTAGT. Trimming removed 3 bases from V and 3 bases from J, with 11 bases in between. The CDR3 has 14 amino acids.

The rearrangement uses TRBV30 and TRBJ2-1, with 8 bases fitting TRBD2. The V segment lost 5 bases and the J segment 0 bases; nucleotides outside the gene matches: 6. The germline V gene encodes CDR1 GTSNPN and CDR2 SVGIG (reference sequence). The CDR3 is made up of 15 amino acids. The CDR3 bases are TGTGCCTGGCTAGCGGGCGCCAGCTCCTACAATGAGCAGTTCTTC. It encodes CAWLAGASSYNEQFF.

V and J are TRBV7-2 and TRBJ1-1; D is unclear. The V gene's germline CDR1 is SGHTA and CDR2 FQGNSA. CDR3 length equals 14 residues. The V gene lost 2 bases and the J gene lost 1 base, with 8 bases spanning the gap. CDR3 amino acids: CASSLSPENTEAFF. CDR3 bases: TGTGCCAGCAGCTTATCCCCAGAGAACACTGAAGCTTTCTTT.

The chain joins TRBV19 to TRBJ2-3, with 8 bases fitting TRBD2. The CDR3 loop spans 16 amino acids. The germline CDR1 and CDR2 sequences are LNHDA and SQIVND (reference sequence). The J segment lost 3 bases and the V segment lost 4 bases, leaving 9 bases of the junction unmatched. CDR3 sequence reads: CASSKDISGRTDTQYF. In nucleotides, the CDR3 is TGTGCCAGTAGTAAAGACATCAGCGGGAGAACAGATACGCAGTATTTT.

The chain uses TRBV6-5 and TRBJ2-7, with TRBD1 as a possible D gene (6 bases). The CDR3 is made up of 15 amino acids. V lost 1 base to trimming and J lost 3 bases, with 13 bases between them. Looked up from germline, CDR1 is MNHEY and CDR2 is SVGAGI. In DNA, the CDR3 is TGTGCCAGCAGTTACTACCAGGGGATGCTCTACGAGCAGTACTTC. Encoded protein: CASSYYQGMLYEQYF.

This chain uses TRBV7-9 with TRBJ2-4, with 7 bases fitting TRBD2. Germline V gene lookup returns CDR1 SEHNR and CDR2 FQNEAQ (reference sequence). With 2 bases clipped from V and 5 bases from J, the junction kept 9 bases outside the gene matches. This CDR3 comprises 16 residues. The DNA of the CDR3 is TGTGCCAGCAGCTTATCCTCGGGAGGAGGGGAAAACATTCAGTACTTC. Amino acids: CASSLSSGGGENIQYF. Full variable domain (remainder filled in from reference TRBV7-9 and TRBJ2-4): DTGVSQNPRHKITKRGQNVTFRCDPISEHNRLYWYRQTLGQGPEFLTYFQNEAQLEKSRLLSDRFSAERPKGSFSTLEIQRTEQGDSAMYLCASSLSSGGGENIQYFGAGTRLSVL.